Sequencing of this T cell receptor beta chain was carried out in a study of T cell responses to AZD1222 COVID-19 vaccine. Repertoires were generated with immunoSEQ multiplex PCR, while TCRdb's copy carries only in-frame clones and drops some. The top ten hold about 4.3% of the sample, which has roughly 80,000 clones, about 88% seen once. The CDR3 has 13 amino acids. V lost 3 bases and J 4 bases, leaving 9 bases between the germline ends. The rearrangement uses TRBV12-3 or TRBV12-4 and TRBJ1-1; D unclear. This receptor was identified in an adult in good health. Here the sequenced sample was peripheral blood, taken on day 0 of AZD1222 vaccination. CDR3 in amino acids: CASSFTAVTEAFF. CDR3 coding DNA: TGTGCCAGCAGTTTCACGGCAGTCACTGAAGCTTTCTTT.